The present TCR beta chain was sequenced within a study of early T cells in non-severe SARS-CoV-2 infection (dated by TCRdb to the early 2020s). About the full investigation: Because TCR sequencing relied on bulk RNA taken from unsorted whole blood, pairing of alpha and beta chains was not possible.

The cysteine opens and the phenylalanine closes a CDR3 of 15 amino acids. The entry retains the CDR3 DNA only, 45 bases that are in frame from base 1. The junction shows trimming of 0 bases on V and 5 bases on J, and the gene matches do not reach 3 bases of it. For CDR1 and CDR2, the germline V gene lists SGHTA and FQGNSA. The study was a case-control design nested within a healthcare worker cohort in London, UK, with weekly nasopharyngeal swab PCR tests and blood sampling. Healthcare workers were recruited during the week of the UK lockdown, between 23 and 31 March 2020, and followed weekly for up to about 16 weeks. This clonotype was seen more than once but under ten times. Which antigen it targets is not known. The input lacks base qualities; no much larger clone sits a single base away. The research as a whole found: Matching against VDJdb was skewed toward anti-spike CD8 responses, likely underestimated virus-specific expansions, and missed private and CD4 specificities.

Library preparation employed 5' RACE. TCRdb names NextSeq 500 as the instrument used. The TCR library protocol attached unique molecular identifiers to individual cDNA molecules to correct for sequencing error and PCR bias. TCR alpha and beta chains were both sequenced, and the abundances of alpha and beta sequences in each sample were closely correlated with each other. The source study handled its data this way. Decombinator V4 was used to annotate the V gene, J gene and CDR3 of the TCR sequences. Expanded TCRs were defined as changing significantly between any two time points under a Poisson model with p below 0.0001. TCR abundances were normalised to the total number of TCRs sequenced per sample and expressed as counts per million. TRAV1-2 paired with TRAJ12, TRAJ20 or TRAJ33 defined MAIT TCRs, while TRAV10 paired with TRAJ18 defined iNKT TCRs. A search of VDJdb, accessed on 1 November 2021, was run for TCRs annotated to CMV, EBV and SARS-CoV-2, with TCRs annotated for multiple antigens excluded. TCRdb trimmed public reads at Q25 via fastp, called clones via MiXCR and kept in-frame beta chains. Identical CDR3 protein sequences are pooled into one entry, listed with their most common genes and DNA. TCRdb, not the original authors, processed these V and J calls. The sample profile shows fewer than 75,000 distinct CDR3 sequences; roughly a fifth of them were found once. The biggest ten clones account for 16% of the sample.

The clonotype was recovered from an adult who was a healthcare worker with PCR-confirmed SARS-CoV-2 infection or an uninfected control (not recorded which). This sequence uses TRBV7-2 and TRBJ2-5, and 10 bases in between align with TRBD2. Source: whole blood, taken at baseline. The CDR3 corresponds to CASSLAPSGGETQYF. The sequenced DNA is TGTGCCAGCAGCTTAGCCCCTAGCGGGGGCGAGACCCAGTACTTC. Outside the CDR3, residues come from the reference TRBV7-2 and TRBJ2-5 proteins, so the full variable domain is: GAGVSQSPSNKVTEKGKDVELRCDPISGHTALYWYRQSLGQGLEFLIYFQGNSAPDKSGLPSDRFSAERTGGSVSTLTIQRTQQEDSAVYLCASSLAPSGGETQYFGPGTRLLVL.